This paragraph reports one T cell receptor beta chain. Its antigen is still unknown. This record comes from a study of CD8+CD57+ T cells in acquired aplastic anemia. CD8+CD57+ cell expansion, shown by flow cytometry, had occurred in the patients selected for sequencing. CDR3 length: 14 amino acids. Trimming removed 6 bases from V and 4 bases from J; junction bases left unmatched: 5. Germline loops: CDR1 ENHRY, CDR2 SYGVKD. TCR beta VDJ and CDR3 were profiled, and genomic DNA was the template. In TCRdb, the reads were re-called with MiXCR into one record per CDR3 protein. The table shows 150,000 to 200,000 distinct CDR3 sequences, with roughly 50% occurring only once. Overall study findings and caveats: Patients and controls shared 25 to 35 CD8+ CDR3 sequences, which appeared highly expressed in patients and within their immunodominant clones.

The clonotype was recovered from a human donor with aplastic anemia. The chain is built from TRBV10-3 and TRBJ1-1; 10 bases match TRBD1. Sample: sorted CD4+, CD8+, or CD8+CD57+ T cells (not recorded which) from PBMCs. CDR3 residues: CAIRARDRGTEAFF. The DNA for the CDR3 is TGTGCCATCAGGGCACGGGACAGGGGCACTGAAGCTTTCTTT.